This T cell receptor beta chain was identified in a study of shared clonotypes between healthy human individuals. Study-wide points: Clonotypes shared by all four donors outscored non-shared clonotypes in generation probability.

A word on this clone: Its antigen is as yet unknown.

This CDR3 region has 16 residues. V shed 2 bases and J 4 bases; nucleotides not matched to a gene: 10. The V gene's germline CDR1 is LGHNA and CDR2 YNFKEQ. Sequencing used immunoSEQ multiplex PCR; TCRdb keeps in-frame clones, though not all of them. This sample has 2 million to 3 million clones, with roughly 93% found just once. The donor population consisted of healthy HIV-negative adults with no recent acute infections or vaccinations. The genes are TRBV4-2 and TRBJ2-7, with 8 bases lining up with TRBD1. Sequencing was performed on naive CD4+ T cells from PBMCs. This sample's subset: CD45RA+ positively selected. This TCR came from a man younger than 35 in good health. Some clones in this sample may be carry-over from other donors' samples. The DNA of the CDR3 is TGTGCCAGCAGCCAACGAGACAGGGGCGGAGGGTACGAGCAGTACTTC. Encoded protein: CASSQRDRGGGYEQYF.